This T cell receptor beta chain originates from a study of CD8+ T cells in alopecia areata. Across the study: Each of the treated patients was given oral tofacitinib, 5 to 10 mg twice daily, for moderate-to-severe alopecia areata. The duration of tofacitinib was 6 to 18 months, with 6 months off drug afterward. Study conclusions and caveats: Lesional scalp, notably in alopecia totalis/universalis, had clonality above that of normal scalp.

Following extraction, RNA underwent reverse transcription to cDNA, which served as the sequencing template. The protocol was immunoSEQ multiplex PCR, while the TCRdb copy is restricted to in-frame clones and leaves out a portion. The sample lists under 300,000 clones; around two thirds were seen once. Comments on this clone: Antigen specificity is unknown.

Obtained from alopecia areata patients were lesional scalp punch biopsies along with peripheral blood. The TCR comes from a human donor with alopecia areata. The sample consisted of CD4+ T cells sorted from blood, taken at week 0.

CDR3 sequence: CASRPPTVNVRKETQYF. CDR3 nucleotide sequence: TGTGCCAGCAGGCCCCCGACGGTGAACGTCCGAAAAGAGACCCAGTACTTC. This chain uses TRBV7-9 with TRBJ2-5; D unresolved. Germline values: CDR1 SEHNR, CDR2 FQNEAQ (reference sequence). This CDR3 spans 17 amino acids. Between the trimmed V and J ends, which lost 6 bases and 3 bases, there was a span of 23 bases.